This is a list of T cell receptor beta chains from one sample in a study of tumor-infiltrating lymphocytes in primary liver carcinoma. In TCRdb, the multiplex PCR reads were re-called with MiXCR into one record per CDR3 protein. The sample lists 25,000 to 30,000 distinct CDR3 sequences, over 65% occurring once. The specimen was liver tumor tissue from sampling region 3. The receptors were sampled from a man in his forties with primary liver carcinoma and hepatitis B virus infection. The CDR3 runs from the conserved cysteine through the conserved F or W. The D gene is left open where the match is weak. A clone size is listed for some rows: how often the clone was seen (once, few, many), or a class if it is expanded.

NA TRBJ2-7 TRBV6-2/TRBV6-3 16 NA CANSYRRRGRPYEQYF TGTGCCAACAGTTACCGCCGCCGGGGAAGGCCTTACGAGCAGTACTTC
TRBD1 TRBJ2-7 TRBV9 14 NA CASRVGTGIYKQYF TGTGCCAGCAGGGTGGGGACAGGGATATACAAGCAGTACTTC
TRBD2 TRBJ2-5 TRBV11-2 16 once CVSSHTPGGGIATQYF TGTGTCAGCAGCCATACTCCTGGCGGGGGGATAGCGACCCAGTACTTC
NA TRBJ2-1 TRBV4-1 15 NA CASSPLGNDNNEQFF TGTGCCAGCAGCCCGCTCGGTAATGACAACAATGAGCAGTTCTTC
NA TRBJ2-1 TRBV6-5 15 NA CASSHGSNLNNGHFF TGTGCCAGCAGTCACGGAAGCAACCTTAACAATGGGCACTTCTTC
TRBD1 TRBJ1-2 TRBV4-1 14 NA CTSNQGDRNYGHTF TGCACCAGCAACCAAGGGGACAGAAACTATGGCCACACCTTC
NA TRBJ1-1 TRBV12-3/TRBV12-4 11 NA CVSTQYAEAFF TGTGTCAGTACCCAATATGCTGAAGCTTTCTTT
NA TRBJ1-5 TRBV10-3 14 NA CAICEYEADQTQHF TGTGCCATCTGTGAGTATGAGGCCGATCAGACCCAGCATTTT
NA TRBJ2-5 TRBV5-1 14 NA CACSPRTAQVTQYF TGCGCCTGCAGCCCTAGGACGGCTCAAGTGACCCAGTACTTC
NA TRBJ2-3 TRBV4-1 16 NA CASSRGGTVSTDTQYF TGCGCCAGCAGCCGAGGCGGGACAGTTAGCACAGATACGCAGTATTTT
TRBD2 TRBJ2-2 TRBV10-2 13 NA CASRGGATGELFF TGCGCCAGCCGGGGGGGAGCCACTGGGGAGCTGTTTTTT
TRBD1 TRBJ2-1 TRBV29-1 12 NA CRARTGGNKQFF TGCAGAGCCCGCACAGGGGGGAATAAGCAGTTCTTC
TRBD1 TRBJ2-1 TRBV11-2 13 once CASSQTGQETQFF TGTGCCAGCAGCCAGACAGGGCAAGAGACCCAGTTCTTC
NA TRBJ2-1 TRBV6-2/TRBV6-3 14 NA CVSSYGPYNREQFF TGTGTCAGCAGTTACGGGCCTTATAACAGGGAGCAGTTTTTC
NA TRBJ1-1 TRBV6-1 13 NA CASNLNRNTEALF TGTGCCAGCAACCTCAACAGGAACACTGAGGCTTTATTT
NA TRBJ2-3 TRBV6-2/TRBV6-3 13 NA CASSLPQGRTQYF TGTGCCAGCAGTCTCCCGCAGGGGCGAACACAGTATTTT
NA TRBJ1-4 TRBV11-2 15 NA CASSLEGFADEKLSF TGTGCCAGCAGCTTAGAGGGGTTCGCTGATGAAAAACTGTCTTTT
NA TRBJ2-2 TRBV11-1 13 NA CASSLARFGELFF TGTGCCAGCAGCTTGGCACGTTTCGGGGAGTTGTTTTTT
NA TRBJ1-4 TRBV28 14 many CASSFRGLGEKLFF TGTGCCAGCAGTTTCCGAGGGTTGGGGGAAAAACTGTTTTTT
NA TRBJ2-7 TRBV14 17 NA CASSQDKASLTTYEQYF TGTGCCAGCAGCCAAGATAAAGCTAGCCTGACGACCTATGAGCAGTACTTC
NA TRBJ2-3 TRBV10-3 14 NA CAIRAEASTDTQYF TGTGCCATCAGGGCAGAGGCTAGCACAGATACGCAGTATTTT
NA TRBJ2-2 TRBV20-1 15 few CSATLRQGYTGELFF TGCAGTGCTACGTTGAGACAAGGATACACCGGGGAGCTGTTTTTT